This T cell receptor beta chain was captured by sequencing in a study of human T cells and chemical hapten exposure. Study-wide context: Recorded diagnoses among the mostly female patients were alopecia areata, totalis or universalis.

Time point given: patch test 1, 2 weeks after DPC sensitization. Treatment described: therapeutic diphenylcyclopropenone sensitization with weekly scalp DPC. Blood collection took place prior to placing each patch test. Participating donors were patients with alopecia, aged 18 to 70 years, considered appropriate candidates for DPC. This clonotype has more than one count but fewer than ten. TCRdb called the RACE reads again in MiXCR, with one record for every CDR3 protein. The table records 120,000 or so distinct CDR3 sequences, roughly an eighth of them present only once. The CDR3 extends over 19 amino acids. V was clipped by 3 bases and J by 9 bases; unmatched bases: 22. CDR1 is SGHTA, CDR2 FQGNSA, per germline.

This sequence was found in a man between 18 and 29 years old with alopecia areata. Some clones in this sample may be carry-over from other donors' samples. The gene calls are TRBV7-2 and TRBJ2-5, with 10 bases identical to TRBD1. The sample consisted of whole blood, taken in connection with sensitization to the hapten diphenylcyclopropenone (DPC). The CDR3 loop is CASSFSQSTGTGASRSQYF. In nucleotides, the CDR3 is TGTGCCAGCAGCTTCTCCCAATCAACCGGGACAGGGGCCAGTAGGTCCCAGTACTTC.